The 24 T cell receptor beta chains listed next were all sequenced from one sample in a study of T cells in Graves' hyperthyroidism and ophthalmopathy. Amplification of TCR beta CDR3 regions was performed using RNA transcripts as template. In the first-round RT-PCR of the TCR CDR3, the HTBI primer set was used. TCRdb processed the multiplex PCR reads anew with MiXCR; each CDR3 protein has one entry. The repertoire holds some 600,000 distinct CDR3 sequences, with around 45% as singletons. Sequences were obtained from peripheral blood or thyroid tissue (not recorded which). The source is a woman between 18 and 29 years old with Graves' hyperthyroidism.

This clonotype was picked up a small number of times. The V gene is TRBV7-9, the J gene TRBJ2-7, with 9 bases that match TRBD1. The CDR3 runs to 15 residues. The V and J ends lost 4 bases and 2 bases, in that order; junction bases with no gene match: 6. Per germline, CDR1 SEHNR and CDR2 FQNEAQ (reference sequence). CDR3 region: CASSSPGQGPYEQYF. The CDR3 nucleotides read TGTGCCAGCAGCTCTCCGGGACAGGGCCCCTACGAGCAGTACTTC.

The chain couples TRBV29-1 to TRBJ2-2; 9 bases are shared with TRBD1. V gave up 6 bases and J gave up 0 bases; unmatched junction bases: 8. This CDR3 spans 16 amino acids. In germline, CDR1 is SQVTM, CDR2 ANQGSEA. The CDR3, as DNA: TGCAGCGTCCGACAGGGGGGCAGGACGAACACCGGGGAGCTGTTTTTT. It is translated as CSVRQGGRTNTGELFF.

In its sample, this clonotype was seen many times. The rearrangement uses TRBV2 and TRBJ1-6, with 8 bases identical to TRBD1. CDR3 length: 15 amino acids. Germline CDR1 reads SNHLY; CDR2 reads FYNNEI. Trimming at V came to 7 bases and at J to 5 bases, leaving 7 bases not matched to a gene. CDR3 coding DNA: TGTGCCAGCAAAGGGGACAGGATCGATAATTCACCCCTCCACTTT. It yields the protein CASKGDRIDNSPLHF.

The chain combines TRBV2 with TRBJ2-5; D is perhaps TRBD1 or TRBD2 (6 bases each). The CDR3 has 12 residues. Per germline, CDR1 SNHLY and CDR2 FYNNEI. Trimming removed 3 bases from V and 9 bases from J, with 11 bases in between. The CDR3 sequence is CASSEGGQPQYF. The DNA for the CDR3 is TGTGCCAGCAGTGAGGGAGGACAGCCCCAGTACTTC.

There are a few counts of this clonotype. The chain has TRBV7-7 and TRBJ1-1; TRBD1 might be the D (6 bases). V gave up 5 bases and J gave up 0 bases, with 22 bases separating them. Germline V CDR1 and CDR2: SSHAT, FNYEAQ (reference sequence). The CDR3 has 18 amino acids. CDR3: CASSTRTGYGDMNTEAFF. The CDR3 nucleotides read TGTGCCAGCAGCACCCGAACAGGGTATGGGGACATGAACACTGAAGCTTTCTTT.

Regarding this clonotype: Since a much larger clone is just one base distant, this may be a read error. The chain employs TRBV15 and TRBJ2-7, with D tentatively TRBD2 (6 bases). Germline V gene data show CDR1 as LNHNV and CDR2 as YYDKDF (reference sequence). The CDR3 sequence is 15 residues long. The CDR3 here is CATSRTRTDSNERYF. CDR3 DNA: TGTGCCACCAGCAGGACTAGGACTGATTCGAACGAGCGGTACTTC.

This clonotype was detected only a few times. This rearrangement joins TRBV29-1 to TRBJ2-7; 7 bases are shared with TRBD1. The CDR3 has 13 amino acids. The ends lost 7 bases at V and 1 base at J; junction bases unmatched: 7. Germline values: CDR1 SQVTM, CDR2 ANQGSEA. The CDR3, as DNA: TGCAGCGCCGGGGACAGAGAGTCCTACGAGCAGTACTTC. Translating it yields CSAGDRESYEQYF.

The gene calls are TRBV2 and TRBJ2-7; TRBD1 agrees at 9 bases. CDR3 length: 16 amino acids. CDR1 SNHLY and CDR2 FYNNEI come from the germline V gene. The trim removed 5 bases at V and 12 bases at J, leaving 20 bases unmatched. CDR3 bases: TGTGCCAGCAGTCGCCGGGACAGGGACCTTACACCTCTCGGGTACTTC. This codes for CASSRRDRDLTPLGYF.

Remarks on this clonotype: A read error may explain this, as a much larger clone is one base away. The rearrangement links TRBV10-3 to TRBJ2-7; a possible D gene is TRBD1 (6 bases). CDR3 length: 14 amino acids. V shed 4 bases and J shed 5 bases, with 15 bases lying between them. Germline CDR1 ENHRY, CDR2 SYGVKD. CDR3 protein: CAISARGRGDEQYF. For the CDR3, the DNA is TGTGCCATCAGTGCAAGAGGCAGGGGCGACGAGCAGTACTTC.

This clonotype was seen many times. This sequence joins TRBV29-1 and TRBJ2-5; 7 positions agree with TRBD2. Germline V gene data show CDR1 as SQVTM and CDR2 as ANQGSEA. This CDR3 is 12 amino acids long. V was clipped by 6 bases and J by 2 bases; unmatched bases: 3. The CDR3 bases are TGCAGCGTAGCACTAGCGCAAGAGACCCAGTACTTC. It yields the protein CSVALAQETQYF.

This clonotype was counted a few times. The V gene is TRBV2, the J gene TRBJ2-7, with TRBD2 identical over 7 bases. From germline, CDR1 is SNHLY and CDR2 FYNNEI. The CDR3 covers 15 residues. The junction had 14 bases not matched to a gene; V was cut back by 5 bases and J by 7 bases. Here the CDR3 DNA reads TGTGCCAGCAGTTTAGCGCTGGCGGGAGCGGGTGAGCAGTACTTC. It codes for CASSLALAGAGEQYF.

This clonotype has a handful of counts. CDR3 coding DNA: TGTGCCAGCAGGGACGGTAGTCGGGGGGAAAAACTGTTTTTT. Encoded protein: CASRDGSRGEKLFF. The genes are TRBV2 and TRBJ1-4; a weak D match, TRBD1 (5 bases). V lost 6 bases, J lost 8 bases, and 16 bases lay in between. Germline values: CDR1 SNHLY, CDR2 FYNNEI. The CDR3 has 14 amino acids.

This clonotype has a count of ten or more. The chain has TRBV15 and TRBJ2-7; either TRBD1 or TRBD2 may fit D (5 bases each). Germline-derived CDR1 and CDR2 are LNHNV and YYDKDF (reference sequence). Trimming removed 3 bases at V and 7 bases at J, with 13 bases between. The CDR3 runs to 13 residues. The CDR3 is CATSRGERWEQYF. The CDR3 bases are TGTGCCACCAGCAGGGGGGAGAGGTGGGAGCAGTACTTC.

V is TRBV25-1 and J is TRBJ1-4; TRBD1 is a possible D gene (6 bases). V was trimmed by 7 bases and J by 7 bases, leaving 13 bases between them. The CDR3 runs to 13 residues. The germline V gene has CDR1 MGHDK and CDR2 SYGVNS. The CDR3 DNA reads as TGTGCCAGCACCCAGAGGGGGGGTGAAAAACTGTTTTTT. It codes for CASTQRGGEKLFF.

This clonotype was recorded at least ten times. This chain joins TRBV25-1 and TRBJ1-1; D gene uncertain. The CDR3 is made up of 14 amino acids. Per germline, CDR1 MGHDK and CDR2 SYGVNS. Trimming cost V 1 base and J 5 bases, with 11 bases left between them. In DNA form, the CDR3 reads TGTGCCAGCAGTGAATCTGGACGGGGTACTGAAGCTTTCTTT. Its protein product is CASSESGRGTEAFF.

This clonotype has just a few counts. The rearrangement joins TRBV7-2 to TRBJ2-2; 9 positions match TRBD2. V gave up 7 bases and J gave up 11 bases; unmatched junction bases: 5. Looked up from germline, CDR1 is SGHTA and CDR2 is FQGNSA. The CDR3 runs to 12 residues. CDR3 DNA: TGTGCCAGCACCCGTGGGACTAGCGAGCTGTTTTTT. Translation: CASTRGTSELFF.

The sample holds a few counts of this clonotype. The chain links TRBV2 to TRBJ2-3; 15 bases line up with TRBD2. The CDR3 contains 16 residues. Germline values: CDR1 SNHLY, CDR2 FYNNEI. The trim removed 7 bases at V and 6 bases at J, leaving 8 bases unmatched. The CDR3 region is CASKRTSGRAGDTQYF. DNA of the CDR3: TGTGCCAGCAAACGGACTAGCGGGAGGGCCGGGGATACGCAGTATTTT. Full variable domain (outside the CDR3, taken from reference TRBV2 and TRBJ2-3): EPEVTQTPSHQVTQMGQEVILRCVPISNHLYFYWYRQILGQKVEFLVSFYNNEISEKSEIFDDQFSVERPDGSNFTLKIRSTKLEDSAMYFCASKRTSGRAGDTQYFGPGTRLTVL.

This clonotype occurred many times. The V and J genes are TRBV2 and TRBJ1-3; unclear D gene. Germline CDR1 and CDR2: SNHLY and FYNNEI. CDR3 size: 15 residues. V gave up 6 bases and J gave up 4 bases, with 16 bases separating them. CDR3 amino acids: CASRVDWAVGNTIYF. Here the CDR3 DNA reads TGTGCCAGCAGGGTCGACTGGGCCGTGGGAAACACCATATATTTT.

The chain's CDR3 is CASTDRGNSPLHF. For the CDR3, the DNA is TGTGCCAGTACCGACAGGGGTAACTCACCCCTCCACTTT. This chain joins TRBV19 and TRBJ1-6, with TRBD1 matching over 8 bases. CDR3 length: 13 amino acids. With 7 bases clipped from V and 10 bases from J, the junction kept 6 bases outside the gene matches. Germline V gene sequence: CDR1 LNHDA, CDR2 SQIVND (reference sequence).

The chain carries TRBV29-1 and TRBJ1-3, with TRBD1 as a possible D gene (5 bases). CDR3 length equals 13 residues. Germline CDR1 SQVTM, CDR2 ANQGSEA. V was trimmed by 5 bases and J by 8 bases, leaving 16 bases between them. The CDR3 DNA sequence: TGCAGCGTTCGGTTGGGGGATGGCTACACCATATATTTT. Encoded protein: CSVRLGDGYTIYF.

This clonotype was seen only once. This chain uses TRBV7-2 with TRBJ2-7; 10 nucleotides align to TRBD2. Germline CDR1 reads SGHTA; CDR2 reads FQGNSA. The CDR3 has 15 amino acids. J was trimmed by 3 bases and V by 6 bases; bases with no gene match: 8. CDR3 nucleotide sequence: TGTGCCAGCAGTTACTCGGGACTAGCGAGCTACGAGCAGTACTTC. Protein: CASSYSGLASYEQYF. Using reference TRBV7-2 and TRBJ2-7 for the parts outside the CDR3, the full variable domain is GAGVSQSPSNKVTEKGKDVELRCDPISGHTALYWYRQSLGQGLEFLIYFQGNSAPDKSGLPSDRFSAERTGGSVSTLTIQRTQQEDSAVYLCASSYSGLASYEQYFGPGTRLTVT.

In this sample, this clonotype turned up once. The germline gene is not matched at one end of the junction; a read error may be the cause. The J gene is TRBJ2-5, the V gene TRBV10-3, with TRBD2 matching 7 bases. The CDR3 is 13 amino acids. The germline V gene encodes CDR1 ENHRY and CDR2 SYGVKD. The CDR3 DNA sequence: TGTGCCAACAGTTCTGGACTAGTCGAGACCCAGTACTTC. This encodes CANSSGLVETQYF.

This sequence joins TRBV2 and TRBJ1-4; TRBD1 aligns across 7 bases. Per germline, CDR1 SNHLY and CDR2 FYNNEI. The CDR3 covers 13 residues. After removal of 5 bases from V and 6 bases from J, the junction contained 3 bases not matched to a gene. CDR3 sequence: CASSRGTDEKLFF. In DNA, the CDR3 is TGTGCCAGCAGTCGGGGGACAGATGAAAAACTGTTTTTT.

This clonotype occurred once. The chain employs TRBV4-1 and TRBJ2-7, with TRBD2 matching 8 bases. The CDR3 consists of 17 residues. CDR1 and CDR2 (germline): MGHRA, YSYEKL. The ends lost 0 bases at V and 2 bases at J; junction bases unmatched: 9. CDR3 DNA: TGCGCCAGCAGCCAAGAGGCGTCCAGCGGGGGAACCTACGAGCAGTACTTC. Translated: CASSQEASSGGTYEQYF.